These T cell receptor beta chains were read from a single sample in a study of Graves' ophthalmopathy and Graves' hyperthyroidism. TCRdb recomputed calls from the multiplex PCR reads with MiXCR, one row per CDR3 protein. The repertoire has roughly 700,000 distinct CDR3 sequences, around 40% of them found once; the top ten carry 44%. Sequencing was performed on peripheral blood. The receptors stem from an adult man with Graves' ophthalmopathy. The CDR3 runs from the conserved cysteine through the conserved F or W. The D gene is left open where the match is weak. Size tells how often a clone was seen (once, few, many) or the class of an expanded clone, and some rows leave it out.

d_call: .; v_call: TRBV2; j_call: TRBJ2-7; clone_size: few; cdr3_aa: CASRSTRREQYF; cdr3_nt: TGTGCCAGCAGAAGCACTAGACGCGAGCAGTACTTC
d_call: TRBD1; v_call: TRBV20-1; j_call: TRBJ1-1; clone_size: .; cdr3_aa: CSALRTGSNTEAFF; cdr3_nt: TGCAGTGCCCTTAGGACAGGATCGAACACTGAAGCTTTCTTT
d_call: TRBD1; v_call: TRBV7-8; j_call: TRBJ1-6; clone_size: many; cdr3_aa: CASSLVGTGGSNSPLHF; cdr3_nt: TGTGCCAGCAGCTTAGTAGGGACAGGGGGCTCGAATTCACCCCTCCACTTT
d_call: TRBD1; v_call: TRBV7-9; j_call: TRBJ1-2; clone_size: .; cdr3_aa: CASSQDQGVNYGYTF; cdr3_nt: TGCGCCAGCAGCCAAGACCAGGGGGTGAACTATGGCTACACCTTC
d_call: .; v_call: TRBV10-3; j_call: TRBJ1-4; clone_size: many; cdr3_aa: CAIRGTSGEKLFF; cdr3_nt: TGTGCCATCAGGGGGACCTCCGGTGAAAAACTGTTTTTT
d_call: .; v_call: TRBV10-3; j_call: TRBJ1-5; clone_size: .; cdr3_aa: CAISESQGGSTHF; cdr3_nt: TGTGCCATCAGTGAGTCTCAGGGAGGTTCTACGCATTTT
d_call: .; v_call: TRBV3-1; j_call: TRBJ1-3; clone_size: .; cdr3_aa: CASSRRQSSGNTIYF; cdr3_nt: TGTGCCAGCAGCCGAAGACAGAGCTCTGGAAACACCATATATTTT
d_call: TRBD1; v_call: TRBV5-1; j_call: TRBJ1-1; clone_size: .; cdr3_aa: CASSSRTGALAEAFF; cdr3_nt: TGCGCCAGCAGCTCGCGGACAGGGGCGTTAGCTGAAGCTTTCTTT
d_call: TRBD1; v_call: TRBV10-3; j_call: TRBJ2-5; clone_size: many; cdr3_aa: CAISGTGETQYF; cdr3_nt: TGTGCCATCAGTGGGACAGGAGAGACCCAGTACTTC
d_call: TRBD1; v_call: TRBV11-2; j_call: TRBJ2-5; clone_size: .; cdr3_aa: CASSLLGTVQETQYF; cdr3_nt: TGTGCCAGCAGCCTCCTAGGGACAGTTCAAGAGACCCAGTACTTC
d_call: .; v_call: TRBV2; j_call: TRBJ1-2; clone_size: many; cdr3_aa: CASGANYGYTF; cdr3_nt: TGTGCCAGTGGGGCTAACTATGGCTACACCTTC
d_call: .; v_call: TRBV9; j_call: TRBJ1-1; clone_size: few; cdr3_aa: CASSVDVRASNTEAFF; cdr3_nt: TGTGCCAGCAGCGTAGACGTTCGGGCGTCGAACACTGAAGCTTTCTTT
d_call: TRBD1; v_call: TRBV2; j_call: TRBJ1-4; clone_size: many; cdr3_aa: CASRSTGNEKLFF; cdr3_nt: TGTGCCAGCAGGTCGACAGGGAATGAAAAACTGTTTTTT
d_call: .; v_call: TRBV7-3; j_call: TRBJ1-1; clone_size: many; cdr3_aa: CASSLERGTEAFF; cdr3_nt: TGTGCCAGCAGCTTAGAACGGGGCACTGAAGCTTTCTTT
d_call: .; v_call: TRBV5-6; j_call: TRBJ1-6; clone_size: many; cdr3_aa: CASRQVPNSPLHF; cdr3_nt: TGTGCCAGCAGACAGGTTCCCAATTCACCCCTCCACTTT
d_call: TRBD1; v_call: TRBV2; j_call: TRBJ2-5; clone_size: .; cdr3_aa: CASIHRDRGLGPETQYF; cdr3_nt: TGTGCCAGCATCCACCGGGACAGGGGGCTGGGGCCAGAGACCCAGTACTTC
d_call: .; v_call: TRBV9; j_call: TRBJ1-5; clone_size: .; cdr3_aa: CASSRDFGQPQHF; cdr3_nt: TGTGCCAGCAGCCGGGATTTTGGTCAGCCCCAGCATTTT
d_call: TRBD2; v_call: TRBV24-1; j_call: TRBJ2-5; clone_size: .; cdr3_aa: CATSDPGLAGGQETQYF; cdr3_nt: TGTGCCACCAGTGATCCCGGACTAGCGGGAGGCCAAGAGACCCAGTACTTC
d_call: .; v_call: TRBV5-8; j_call: TRBJ1-4; clone_size: .; cdr3_aa: CASRSWGTTNEKLFF; cdr3_nt: TGTGCCAGCAGGAGTTGGGGGACCACTAATGAAAAACTGTTTTTT
d_call: .; v_call: TRBV7-6; j_call: TRBJ2-7; clone_size: .; cdr3_aa: CASSNNRGARYEQYF; cdr3_nt: TGTGCCAGCAGCAATAATAGGGGTGCCAGGTACGAGCAGTACTTC
d_call: .; v_call: TRBV6-1; j_call: TRBJ2-5; clone_size: .; cdr3_aa: CASRDFLLGQETQYF; cdr3_nt: TGTGCCAGCAGGGATTTCCTATTAGGCCAAGAGACCCAGTACTTC
d_call: TRBD1; v_call: TRBV7-2; j_call: TRBJ1-3; clone_size: many; cdr3_aa: CASSLATGSKGNTIYF; cdr3_nt: TGTGCCAGCAGCTTAGCGACAGGGTCGAAAGGAAACACCATATATTTT
d_call: .; v_call: TRBV7-2; j_call: TRBJ1-2; clone_size: many; cdr3_aa: CASSSTQGADYGYTF; cdr3_nt: TGTGCCAGCAGCTCGACCCAAGGGGCGGACTATGGCTACACCTTC
d_call: .; v_call: TRBV2; j_call: TRBJ2-5; clone_size: .; cdr3_aa: CASSEGTSQETQYF; cdr3_nt: TGTGCCAGCAGTGAGGGGACAAGCCAAGAGACCCAGTACTTC
d_call: .; v_call: TRBV7-9; j_call: TRBJ2-7; clone_size: few; cdr3_aa: CASSLVLSGSYEQYF; cdr3_nt: TGTGCCAGCAGCTTAGTTTTGTCAGGGTCCTACGAGCAGTACTTC
d_call: TRBD2; v_call: TRBV20-1; j_call: TRBJ2-5; clone_size: few; cdr3_aa: CSASISGAQETQYF; cdr3_nt: TGCAGTGCTAGCATTAGCGGGGCTCAAGAGACCCAGTACTTC
d_call: .; v_call: TRBV6-4; j_call: TRBJ1-1; clone_size: .; cdr3_aa: CASSDDGENTEAFF; cdr3_nt: TGTGCCAGCAGTGACGACGGTGAAAACACTGAAGCTTTCTTT
d_call: .; v_call: TRBV29-1; j_call: TRBJ1-6; clone_size: .; cdr3_aa: CSANDHGSYNSPLHF; cdr3_nt: TGCAGCGCCAACGATCACGGTTCCTATAATTCACCCCTCCACTTT
d_call: .; v_call: TRBV11-2; j_call: TRBJ2-7; clone_size: .; cdr3_aa: CAWSVGFSSPYEQYF; cdr3_nt: TGTGCCTGGAGTGTGGGGTTCTCCTCGCCCTACGAGCAGTACTTC
d_call: .; v_call: TRBV7-9; j_call: TRBJ2-6; clone_size: many; cdr3_aa: CASSLAGGAGANVLTF; cdr3_nt: TGTGCCAGCAGCTTAGCAGGGGGGGCCGGGGCCAACGTCCTGACTTTC
d_call: .; v_call: TRBV20-1; j_call: TRBJ1-5; clone_size: .; cdr3_aa: CSARDPGGRVGQPQHF; cdr3_nt: TGCAGTGCTAGAGATCCCGGGGGCAGGGTAGGGCAGCCCCAGCATTTT
d_call: TRBD1; v_call: TRBV7-2; j_call: TRBJ1-5; clone_size: once; cdr3_aa: CASSPDRGINQPQHF; cdr3_nt: TGTGCCAGCAGCCCGGACAGGGGGATCAATCAGCCCCAGCATTTT
d_call: .; v_call: TRBV7-2; j_call: TRBJ2-5; clone_size: .; cdr3_aa: CASIRGEKETQYF; cdr3_nt: TGTGCCAGTATCCGGGGTGAAAAAGAGACCCAGTACTTC
d_call: .; v_call: TRBV29-1; j_call: TRBJ1-1; clone_size: .; cdr3_aa: CSVEILRVPTEASF; cdr3_nt: TGCAGCGTTGAAATTCTACGGGTGCCCACTGAAGCTTCCTTT
d_call: TRBD1; v_call: TRBV2; j_call: TRBJ1-6; clone_size: many; cdr3_aa: CASTPTGVLSPLHF; cdr3_nt: TGTGCCAGCACCCCGACAGGGGTTCTTTCACCCCTCCACTTT
d_call: TRBD1; v_call: TRBV13; j_call: TRBJ2-7; clone_size: .; cdr3_aa: CASSHPGQGEYEQYF; cdr3_nt: TGTGCCAGCAGTCATCCGGGACAGGGGGAATACGAGCAGTACTTC
d_call: .; v_call: TRBV29-1; j_call: TRBJ2-7; clone_size: few; cdr3_aa: CSVGGRMTYEQYF; cdr3_nt: TGCAGCGTTGGGGGCAGGATGACCTACGAGCAGTACTTC
d_call: .; v_call: TRBV7-2; j_call: TRBJ2-7; clone_size: .; cdr3_aa: CASSPAVLDYEQYF; cdr3_nt: TGTGCCAGCAGCCCCGCGGTGCTGGACTACGAGCAGTACTTC
d_call: TRBD2; v_call: TRBV25-1; j_call: TRBJ2-5; clone_size: few; cdr3_aa: CASSRGLALEGTQYF; cdr3_nt: TGTGCCAGCAGTCGCGGACTAGCCCTGGAGGGGACCCAGTACTTC
d_call: .; v_call: TRBV7-9; j_call: TRBJ2-7; clone_size: .; cdr3_aa: CASSLAGGINEQYF; cdr3_nt: TGTGCCAGCAGCTTAGCGGGAGGTATCAACGAGCAGTACTTC
d_call: .; v_call: TRBV15; j_call: TRBJ1-1; clone_size: many; cdr3_aa: CATSNARRNTEAFF; cdr3_nt: TGTGCCACCAGCAATGCAAGGAGGAACACTGAAGCTTTCTTT
d_call: TRBD1; v_call: TRBV24-1; j_call: TRBJ1-5; clone_size: few; cdr3_aa: CASRGTANQPQHF; cdr3_nt: TGTGCCAGCAGGGGGACAGCGAATCAGCCCCAGCATTTT
d_call: .; v_call: TRBV29-1; j_call: TRBJ1-5; clone_size: .; cdr3_aa: CSSPRQGQPQHF; cdr3_nt: TGCAGCTCCCCGCGGCAGGGGCAGCCCCAGCATTTT
d_call: .; v_call: TRBV15; j_call: TRBJ1-5; clone_size: many; cdr3_aa: CATSRDRGSQQPQHF; cdr3_nt: TGTGCCACCAGCAGAGATAGAGGTTCACAGCAGCCCCAGCATTTT
d_call: TRBD1; v_call: TRBV7-9; j_call: TRBJ2-5; clone_size: .; cdr3_aa: CASSLGTGVVTETQYF; cdr3_nt: TGTGCCAGCAGCCTGGGGACAGGGGTTGTAACAGAGACCCAGTACTTC
d_call: .; v_call: TRBV10-3; j_call: TRBJ2-7; clone_size: many; cdr3_aa: CAISDQDLTGEQYF; cdr3_nt: TGTGCCATCAGTGACCAAGATTTAACGGGCGAGCAGTACTTC
d_call: .; v_call: TRBV10-2; j_call: TRBJ1-5; clone_size: few; cdr3_aa: CASSLGRTNQPQHF; cdr3_nt: TGCGCCAGCAGCCTGGGCCGAACTAATCAGCCCCAGCATTTT
d_call: TRBD1; v_call: TRBV25-1; j_call: TRBJ2-3; clone_size: .; cdr3_aa: CASSEGTGGSTDTQYF; cdr3_nt: TGTGCCAGCAGTGAAGGGACAGGGGGTAGCACAGATACGCAGTATTTT
d_call: TRBD2; v_call: TRBV11-2; j_call: TRBJ2-7; clone_size: .; cdr3_aa: CASSQGTSGTHEQHF; cdr3_nt: TGTGCCAGCAGCCAGGGGACTAGCGGGACCCACGAGCAGCACTTC
d_call: .; v_call: TRBV27; j_call: TRBJ2-7; clone_size: .; cdr3_aa: CASRSRDGGYEQYF; cdr3_nt: TGTGCCAGCCGAAGCCGGGACGGAGGCTACGAGCAGTACTTC
d_call: .; v_call: TRBV4-1; j_call: TRBJ2-5; clone_size: .; cdr3_aa: CASSQDAGQQETQYF; cdr3_nt: TGCGCCAGCAGCCAAGACGCGGGACAGCAAGAGACCCAGTACTTC
d_call: TRBD2; v_call: TRBV2; j_call: TRBJ2-7; clone_size: once; cdr3_aa: CASSLEFGLAVVEQYF; cdr3_nt: TGTGCCAGCAGTTTAGAATTCGGACTAGCGGTAGTCGAGCAGTACTTC
d_call: .; v_call: TRBV6-1; j_call: TRBJ2-5; clone_size: .; cdr3_aa: CASSNSAGQETQYF; cdr3_nt: TGTGCCAGCAGTAACTCGGCGGGACAAGAGACCCAGTACTTC
d_call: TRBD1; v_call: TRBV2; j_call: TRBJ2-2; clone_size: .; cdr3_aa: CASRERDSNTGELFF; cdr3_nt: TGTGCCAGCAGAGAACGGGACAGTAACACCGGGGAGCTGTTTTTT
d_call: TRBD1; v_call: TRBV5-6; j_call: TRBJ2-5; clone_size: .; cdr3_aa: CASSGDTGGQETQYF; cdr3_nt: TGTGCCAGCAGCGGGGATACAGGGGGCCAAGAGACCCAGTACTTC